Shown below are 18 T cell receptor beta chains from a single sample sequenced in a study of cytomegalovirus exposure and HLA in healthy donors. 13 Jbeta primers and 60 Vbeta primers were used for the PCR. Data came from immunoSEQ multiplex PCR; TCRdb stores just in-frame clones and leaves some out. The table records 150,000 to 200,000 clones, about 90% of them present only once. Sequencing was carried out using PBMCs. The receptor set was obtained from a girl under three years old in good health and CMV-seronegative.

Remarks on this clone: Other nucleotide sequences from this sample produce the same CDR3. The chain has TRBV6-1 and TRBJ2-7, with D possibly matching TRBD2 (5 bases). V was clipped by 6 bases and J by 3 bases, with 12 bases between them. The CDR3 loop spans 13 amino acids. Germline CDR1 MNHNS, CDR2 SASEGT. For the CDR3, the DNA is TGTGCCAGCAGGTGGGTAGCGAGCTACGAGCAGTACTTC. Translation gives CASRWVASYEQYF.

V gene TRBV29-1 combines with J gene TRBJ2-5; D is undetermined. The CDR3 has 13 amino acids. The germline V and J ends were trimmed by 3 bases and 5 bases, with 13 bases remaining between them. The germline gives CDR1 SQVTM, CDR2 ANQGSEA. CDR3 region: CSVEPRLTETQYF. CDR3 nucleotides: TGCAGCGTTGAGCCGCGACTCACGGAGACCCAGTACTTC.

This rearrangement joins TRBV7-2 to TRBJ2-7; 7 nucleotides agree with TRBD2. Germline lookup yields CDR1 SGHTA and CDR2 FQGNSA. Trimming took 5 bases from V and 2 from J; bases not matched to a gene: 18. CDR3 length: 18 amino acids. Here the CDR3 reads CASSQAGTTPSLPYEQYF. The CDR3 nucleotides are TGTGCCAGCAGCCAAGCGGGGACTACTCCCTCACTCCCCTACGAGCAGTACTTC.

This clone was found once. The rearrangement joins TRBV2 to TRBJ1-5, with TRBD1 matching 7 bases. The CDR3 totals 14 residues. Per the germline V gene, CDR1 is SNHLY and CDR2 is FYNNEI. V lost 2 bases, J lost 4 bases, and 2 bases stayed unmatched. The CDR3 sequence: CASSETGVNQPQHF. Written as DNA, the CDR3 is TGTGCCAGCAGTGAAACAGGGGTAAATCAGCCCCAGCATTTT.

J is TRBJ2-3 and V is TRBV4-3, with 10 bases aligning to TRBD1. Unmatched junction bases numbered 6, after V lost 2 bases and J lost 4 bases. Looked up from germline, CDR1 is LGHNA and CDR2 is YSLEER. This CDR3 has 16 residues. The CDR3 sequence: CASSQTRDRGPDTQYF. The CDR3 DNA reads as TGCGCCAGCAGCCAAACCCGGGACAGGGGCCCAGATACGCAGTATTTT.

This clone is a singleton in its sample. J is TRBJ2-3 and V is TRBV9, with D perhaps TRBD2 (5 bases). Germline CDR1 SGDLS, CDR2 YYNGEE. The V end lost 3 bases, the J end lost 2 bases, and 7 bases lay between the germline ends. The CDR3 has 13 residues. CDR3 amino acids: CASSGLLTDTQYF. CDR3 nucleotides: TGTGCCAGCAGCGGACTACTCACAGATACGCAGTATTTT.

CDR3 sequence reads: CASSVGGSYNEQFF. The CDR3 DNA reads TGTGCCAGCAGCGTCGGGGGTTCCTACAATGAGCAGTTCTTC. V usage is TRBV9 and J usage is TRBJ2-1; D perhaps matches TRBD2 (6 bases). V was clipped by 2 bases and J by 1 base, with 7 bases between them. This CDR3 is 14 amino acids long. In germline, CDR1 is SGDLS, CDR2 YYNGEE.

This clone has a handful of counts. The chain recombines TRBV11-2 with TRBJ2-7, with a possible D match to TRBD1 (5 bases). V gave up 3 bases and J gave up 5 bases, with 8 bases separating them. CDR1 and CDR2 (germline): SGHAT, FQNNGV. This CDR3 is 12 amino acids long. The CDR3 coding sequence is TGTGCCAGCAGCTTTCAGGGCCACGAGCAGTACTTC. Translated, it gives CASSFQGHEQYF.

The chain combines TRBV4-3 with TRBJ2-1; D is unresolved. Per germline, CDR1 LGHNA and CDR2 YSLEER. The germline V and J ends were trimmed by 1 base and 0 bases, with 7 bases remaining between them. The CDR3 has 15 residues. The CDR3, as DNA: TGCGCCAGCAGCCAAGTCCCAGTCTCCTACAATGAGCAGTTCTTC. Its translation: CASSQVPVSYNEQFF.

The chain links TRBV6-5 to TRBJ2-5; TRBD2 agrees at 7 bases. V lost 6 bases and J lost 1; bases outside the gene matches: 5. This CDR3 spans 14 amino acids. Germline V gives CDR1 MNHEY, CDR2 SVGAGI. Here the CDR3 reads CASSLSGTQETQYF. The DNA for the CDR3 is TGTGCCAGCAGCCTCAGCGGGACCCAAGAGACCCAGTACTTC.

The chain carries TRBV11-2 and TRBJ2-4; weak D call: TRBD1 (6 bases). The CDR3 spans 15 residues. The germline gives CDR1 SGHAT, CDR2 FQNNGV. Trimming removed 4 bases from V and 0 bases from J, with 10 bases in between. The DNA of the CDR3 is TGTGCCAGCAGCTCGATCAGGGGAGCCAAAAACATTCAGTACTTC. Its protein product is CASSSIRGAKNIQYF.

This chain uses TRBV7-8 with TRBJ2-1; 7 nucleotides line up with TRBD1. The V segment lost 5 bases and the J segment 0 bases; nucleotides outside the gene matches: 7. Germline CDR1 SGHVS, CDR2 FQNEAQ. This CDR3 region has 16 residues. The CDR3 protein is CASSKGQLSSYNEQFF. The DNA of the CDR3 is TGTGCCAGCAGCAAGGGACAGTTAAGCTCCTACAATGAGCAGTTCTTC.

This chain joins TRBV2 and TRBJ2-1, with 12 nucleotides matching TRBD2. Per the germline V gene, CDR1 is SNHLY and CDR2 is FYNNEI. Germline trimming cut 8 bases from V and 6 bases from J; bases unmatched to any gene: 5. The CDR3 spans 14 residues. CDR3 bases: TGTGCCAGCCTAACTAGCGGGGGGTTCAATGAGCAGTTCTTC. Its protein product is CASLTSGGFNEQFF. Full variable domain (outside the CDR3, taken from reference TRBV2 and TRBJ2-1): EPEVTQTPSHQVTQMGQEVILRCVPISNHLYFYWYRQILGQKVEFLVSFYNNEISEKSEIFDDQFSVERPDGSNFTLKIRSTKLEDSAMYFCASLTSGGFNEQFFGPGTRLTVL.

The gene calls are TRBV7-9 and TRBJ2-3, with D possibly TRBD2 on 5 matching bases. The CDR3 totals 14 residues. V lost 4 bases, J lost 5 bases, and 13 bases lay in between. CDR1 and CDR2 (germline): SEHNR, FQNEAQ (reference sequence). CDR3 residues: CASSSGSGKDTQYF. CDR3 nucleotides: TGTGCCAGCAGCTCCGGATCGGGGAAAGATACGCAGTATTTT.

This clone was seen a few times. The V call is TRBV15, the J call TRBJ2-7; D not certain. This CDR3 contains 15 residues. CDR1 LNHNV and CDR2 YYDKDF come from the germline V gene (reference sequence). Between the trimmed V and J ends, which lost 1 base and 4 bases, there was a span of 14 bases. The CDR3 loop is CATSRVPHISYEQYF. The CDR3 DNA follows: TGTGCCACCAGCAGAGTTCCACACATCAGTTACGAGCAGTACTTC.

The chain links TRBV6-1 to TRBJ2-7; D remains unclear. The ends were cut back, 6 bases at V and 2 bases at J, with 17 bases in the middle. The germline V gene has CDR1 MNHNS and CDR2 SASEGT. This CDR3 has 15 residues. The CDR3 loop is CASRLNREPTYEQYF. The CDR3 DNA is TGTGCCAGCAGACTCAACAGAGAACCCACCTACGAGCAGTACTTC.

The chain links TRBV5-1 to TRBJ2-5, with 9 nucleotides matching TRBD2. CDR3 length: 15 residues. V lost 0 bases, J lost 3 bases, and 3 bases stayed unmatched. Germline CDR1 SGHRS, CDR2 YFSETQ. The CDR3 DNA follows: TGCGCCAGCAGCTTGGCGCGGGGGGGGAAAGAGACCCAGTACTTC. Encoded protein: CASSLARGGKETQYF.

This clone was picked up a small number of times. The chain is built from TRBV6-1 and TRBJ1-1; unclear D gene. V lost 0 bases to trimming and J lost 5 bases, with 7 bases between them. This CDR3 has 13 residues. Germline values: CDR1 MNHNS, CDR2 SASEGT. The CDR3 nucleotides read TGTGCCAGCAGTGAAGCGAGTCCGACTGAAGCTTTCTTT. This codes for CASSEASPTEAFF.